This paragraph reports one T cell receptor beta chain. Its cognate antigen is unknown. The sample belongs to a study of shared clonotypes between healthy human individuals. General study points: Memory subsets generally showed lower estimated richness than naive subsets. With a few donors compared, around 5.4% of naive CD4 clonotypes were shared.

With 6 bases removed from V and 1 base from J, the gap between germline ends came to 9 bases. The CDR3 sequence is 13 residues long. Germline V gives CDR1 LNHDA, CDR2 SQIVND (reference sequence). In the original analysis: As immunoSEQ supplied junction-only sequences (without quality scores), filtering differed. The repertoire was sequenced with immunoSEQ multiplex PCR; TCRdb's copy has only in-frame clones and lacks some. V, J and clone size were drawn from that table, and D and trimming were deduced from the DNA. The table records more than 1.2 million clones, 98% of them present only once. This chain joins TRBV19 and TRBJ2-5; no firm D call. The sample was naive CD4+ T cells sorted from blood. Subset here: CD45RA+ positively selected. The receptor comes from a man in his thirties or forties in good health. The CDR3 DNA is TGTGCCAGTAGGAGGTCAGTCCAAGAGACCCAGTACTTC. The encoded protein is CASRRSVQETQYF.